The 5 T cell receptor beta chains presented below share a single source sample, sequenced in a study of T-cell memory formation after mild COVID-19. TCRdb analysed the 5' RACE reads with MiXCR anew, one entry per CDR3 protein. The sample contains some 410,000 distinct CDR3 sequences, 20% to 25% of which appear only once. Sequencing was performed on PBMCs or a T cell subset sorted from them (not recorded which). The receptors stem from an adult woman who had mild COVID-19 (a few samples of this study predate the infection). Cell type and time point are not known.

This clonotype was seen a handful of times. The chain combines TRBV3-2 with TRBJ2-7. TRBV3-2 is reported as a pseudogene. There are 13 residues in the CDR3. DNA of the CDR3: TGTGCCAGCAGCCTAGAAGACATCCACGAGCAGTACTTC. Its protein is CASSLEDIHEQYF.

The CDR3 sequence is CASRSDPPAAGVLFF. CDR3 nucleotides: TGTGCCAGCCGATCTGATCCTCCAGCGGCGGGAGTTCTGTTCTTC. The chain has TRBV27 and TRBJ2-1; 7 nucleotides align to TRBD2. There are 15 residues in the CDR3. Trimming took 8 bases from V and 15 from J; bases not matched to a gene: 22. The germline V gene encodes CDR1 MNHEY and CDR2 SMNVEV (reference sequence).

This clonotype was picked up a small number of times. This chain connects TRBV5-1 to TRBJ1-3; no firm D call. The ends were cut back, 0 bases at V and 0 bases at J, with 7 bases in the middle. Germline-derived CDR1 and CDR2 are SGHRS and YFSETQ. The CDR3 runs 15 residues. The CDR3 DNA sequence: TGCGCCAGCAGCTTGGCGGGAGCCTCTGGAAACACCATATATTTT. As protein: CASSLAGASGNTIYF.

The V gene is TRBV6-5, the J gene TRBJ1-1; D uncertain. The CDR3 spans 15 residues. Germline lookup yields CDR1 MNHEY and CDR2 SVGAGI. The V end was cut by 2 bases, the J end by 0 bases, with 10 bases between. As DNA, the CDR3 is TGTGCCAGCAGTTACGGGCCGGCTGTGAACACTGAAGCTTTCTTT. Translating it yields CASSYGPAVNTEAFF.

This clonotype was picked up many times. V is TRBV5-1 and J is TRBJ2-1, with 8 bases identical to TRBD1. The trim removed 1 base at V and 3 bases at J, leaving 6 bases unmatched. The germline V gene has CDR1 SGHRS and CDR2 YFSETQ. This CDR3 contains 16 residues. CDR3 coding DNA: TGCGCCAGCAGCTTGCTTACAGGGGGGCTCTACAATGAGCAGTTCTTC. This gives the protein CASSLLTGGLYNEQFF. The full variable domain, completed using reference TRBV5-1 and TRBJ2-1, is KAGVTQTPRYLIKTRGQQVTLSCSPISGHRSVSWYQQTPGQGLQFLFEYFSETQRNKGNFPGRFSGRQFSNSRSEMNVSTLELGDSALYLCASSLLTGGLYNEQFFGPGTRLTVL.